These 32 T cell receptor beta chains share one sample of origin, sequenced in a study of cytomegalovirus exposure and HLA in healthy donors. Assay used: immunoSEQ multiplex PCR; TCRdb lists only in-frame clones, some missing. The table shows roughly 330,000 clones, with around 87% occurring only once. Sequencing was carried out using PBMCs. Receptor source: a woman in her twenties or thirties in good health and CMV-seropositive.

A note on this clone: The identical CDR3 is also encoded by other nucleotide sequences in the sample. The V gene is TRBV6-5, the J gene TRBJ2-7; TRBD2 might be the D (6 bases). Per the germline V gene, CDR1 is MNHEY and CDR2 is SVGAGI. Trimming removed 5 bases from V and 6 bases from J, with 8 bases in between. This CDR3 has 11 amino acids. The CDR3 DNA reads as TGTGCCAGCAGTCCCGGGGGCGAGCAGTACTTC. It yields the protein CASSPGGEQYF.

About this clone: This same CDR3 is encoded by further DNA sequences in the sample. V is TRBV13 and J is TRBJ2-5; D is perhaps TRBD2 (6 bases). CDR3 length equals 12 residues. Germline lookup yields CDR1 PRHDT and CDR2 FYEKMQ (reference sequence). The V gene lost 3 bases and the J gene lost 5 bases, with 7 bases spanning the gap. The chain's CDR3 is CASSLGRETQYF. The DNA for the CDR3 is TGTGCCAGCAGCTTGGGGAGGGAGACCCAGTACTTC.

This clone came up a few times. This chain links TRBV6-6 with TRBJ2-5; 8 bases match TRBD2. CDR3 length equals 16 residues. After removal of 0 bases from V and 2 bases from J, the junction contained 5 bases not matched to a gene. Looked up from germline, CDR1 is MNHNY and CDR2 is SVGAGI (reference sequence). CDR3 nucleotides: TGTGCCAGCAGTTACTCCGGGCCTAGCGGGCAAGAGACCCAGTACTTC. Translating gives CASSYSGPSGQETQYF.

The CDR3 spells CASSVTQGAGAFF. CDR3 in DNA: TGTGCCAGCAGCGTTACCCAGGGGGCGGGAGCTTTCTTT. The chain couples TRBV9 to TRBJ1-1; 8 bases fit TRBD1. The CDR3 covers 13 residues. V dropped 2 bases and J dropped 10; count of bases not matched to a gene: 7. Germline CDR1 reads SGDLS; CDR2 reads YYNGEE.

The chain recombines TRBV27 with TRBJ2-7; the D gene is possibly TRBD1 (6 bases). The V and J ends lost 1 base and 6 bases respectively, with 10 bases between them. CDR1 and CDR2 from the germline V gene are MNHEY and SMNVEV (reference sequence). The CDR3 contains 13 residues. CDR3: CASSLYTGREQYF. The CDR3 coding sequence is TGTGCCAGCAGTTTATATACAGGGCGCGAGCAGTACTTC.

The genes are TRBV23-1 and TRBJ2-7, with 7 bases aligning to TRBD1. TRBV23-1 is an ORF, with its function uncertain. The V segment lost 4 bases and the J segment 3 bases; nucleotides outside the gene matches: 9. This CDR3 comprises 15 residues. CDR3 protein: CASSPFHGTVYEQYF. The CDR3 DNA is TGCGCCAGCAGTCCATTTCACGGGACAGTCTACGAGCAGTACTTC.

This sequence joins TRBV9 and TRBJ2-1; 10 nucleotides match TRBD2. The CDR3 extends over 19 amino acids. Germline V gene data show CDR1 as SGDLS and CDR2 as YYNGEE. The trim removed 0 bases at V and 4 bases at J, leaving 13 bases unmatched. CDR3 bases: TGTGCCAGCAGCGTAGTTGGGGCAGGAGTAGCGGGGGGTTACAATGAGCAGTTCTTC. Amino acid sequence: CASSVVGAGVAGGYNEQFF. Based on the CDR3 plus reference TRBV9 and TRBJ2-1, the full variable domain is DSGVTQTPKHLITATGQRVTLRCSPRSGDLSVYWYQQSLDQGLQFLIQYYNGEERAKGNILERFSAQQFPDLHSELNLSSLELGDSALYFCASSVVGAGVAGGYNEQFFGPGTRLTVL.

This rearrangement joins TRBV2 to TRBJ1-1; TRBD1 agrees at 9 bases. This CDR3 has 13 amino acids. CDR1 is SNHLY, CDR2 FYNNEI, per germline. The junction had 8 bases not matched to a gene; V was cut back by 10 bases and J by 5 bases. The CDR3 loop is CATRQGVATEAFF. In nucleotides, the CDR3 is TGTGCCACCCGACAGGGGGTGGCAACTGAAGCTTTCTTT.

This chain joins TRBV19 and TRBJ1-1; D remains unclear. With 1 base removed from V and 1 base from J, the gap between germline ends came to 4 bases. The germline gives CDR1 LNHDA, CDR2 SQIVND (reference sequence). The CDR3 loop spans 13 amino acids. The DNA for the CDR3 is TGTGCCAGTAGTATAGGACCGAACACTGAAGCTTTCTTT. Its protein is CASSIGPNTEAFF.

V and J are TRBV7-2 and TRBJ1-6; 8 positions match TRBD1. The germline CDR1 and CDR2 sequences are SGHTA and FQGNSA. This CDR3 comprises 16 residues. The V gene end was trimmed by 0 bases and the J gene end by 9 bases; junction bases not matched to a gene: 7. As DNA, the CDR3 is TGTGCCAGCAGCTTAGCCGGACAGGGCGTACGTTCACCCCTCCACTTT. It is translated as CASSLAGQGVRSPLHF.

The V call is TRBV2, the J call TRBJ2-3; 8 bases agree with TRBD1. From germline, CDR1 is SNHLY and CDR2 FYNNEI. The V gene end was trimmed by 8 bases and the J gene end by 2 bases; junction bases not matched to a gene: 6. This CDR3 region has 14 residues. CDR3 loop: CASQGAELTDTQYF. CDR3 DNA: TGTGCCAGCCAGGGGGCGGAGCTCACAGATACGCAGTATTTT.

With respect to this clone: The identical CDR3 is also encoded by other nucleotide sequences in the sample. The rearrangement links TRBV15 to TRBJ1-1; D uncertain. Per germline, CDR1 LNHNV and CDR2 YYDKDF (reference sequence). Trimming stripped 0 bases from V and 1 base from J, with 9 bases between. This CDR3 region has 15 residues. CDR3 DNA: TGTGCCACCAGCAGAGATCGGGCTCCGAACACTGAAGCTTTCTTT. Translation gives CATSRDRAPNTEAFF.

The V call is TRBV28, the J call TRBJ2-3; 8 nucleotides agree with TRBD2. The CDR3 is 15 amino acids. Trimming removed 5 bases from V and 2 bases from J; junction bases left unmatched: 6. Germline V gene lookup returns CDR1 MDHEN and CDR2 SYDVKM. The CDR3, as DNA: TGTGCCAGCAGTCTCAGCGGGGGCTCCACAGATACGCAGTATTTT. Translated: CASSLSGGSTDTQYF.

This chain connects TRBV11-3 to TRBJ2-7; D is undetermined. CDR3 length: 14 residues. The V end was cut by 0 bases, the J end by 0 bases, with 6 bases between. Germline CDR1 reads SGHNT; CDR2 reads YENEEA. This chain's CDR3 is CASSLDRNSYEQYF. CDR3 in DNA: TGTGCCAGCAGCTTAGACCGGAACTCCTACGAGCAGTACTTC.

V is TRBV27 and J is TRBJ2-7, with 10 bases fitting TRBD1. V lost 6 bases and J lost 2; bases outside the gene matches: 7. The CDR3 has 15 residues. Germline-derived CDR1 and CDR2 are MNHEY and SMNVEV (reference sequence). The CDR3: CASSRATGGPYEQYF. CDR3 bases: TGTGCCAGCAGCCGCGCGACAGGGGGCCCCTACGAGCAGTACTTC.

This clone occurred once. CDR3: CASSLRGQLDSYNEQFF. The CDR3 nucleotides read TGCGCCAGCAGCTTGAGGGGACAGTTGGACTCCTACAATGAGCAGTTCTTC. The V and J genes are TRBV5-1 and TRBJ2-1; 7 nucleotides align to TRBD1. V lost 1 base and J lost 0; bases outside the gene matches: 7. Germline lookup yields CDR1 SGHRS and CDR2 YFSETQ. The CDR3 totals 17 residues.

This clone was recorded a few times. The CDR3 loop is CASRRGDQPQHF. In DNA, the CDR3 is TGTGCCAGCAGAAGAGGGGATCAGCCCCAGCATTTT. V gene TRBV6-5 combines with J gene TRBJ1-5; D perhaps matches TRBD1 (5 bases). The V and J ends lost 6 bases and 5 bases respectively, with 8 bases between them. The CDR3 contains 12 residues. Looked up from germline, CDR1 is MNHEY and CDR2 is SVGAGI.

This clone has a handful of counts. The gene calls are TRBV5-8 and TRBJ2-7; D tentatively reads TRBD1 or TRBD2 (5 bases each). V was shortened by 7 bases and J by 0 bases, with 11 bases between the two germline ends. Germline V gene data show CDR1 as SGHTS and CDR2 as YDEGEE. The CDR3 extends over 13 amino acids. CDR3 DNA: TGTGCCAGCCGAAATGGGGGCTCCTACGAGCAGTACTTC. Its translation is CASRNGGSYEQYF.

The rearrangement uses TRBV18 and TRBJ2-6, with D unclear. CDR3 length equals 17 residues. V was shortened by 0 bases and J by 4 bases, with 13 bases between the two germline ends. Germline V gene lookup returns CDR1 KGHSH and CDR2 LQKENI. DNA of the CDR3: TGTGCCAGCTCACCACCTAACGATCGGCTCGGGGCCAACGTCCTGACTTTC. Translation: CASSPPNDRLGANVLTF. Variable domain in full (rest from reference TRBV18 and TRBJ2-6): NAGVMQNPRHLVRRRGQEARLRCSPMKGHSHVYWYRQLPEEGLKFMVYLQKENIIDESGMPKERFSAEFPKEGPSILRIQQVVRGDSAAYFCASSPPNDRLGANVLTFGAGSRLTVL.

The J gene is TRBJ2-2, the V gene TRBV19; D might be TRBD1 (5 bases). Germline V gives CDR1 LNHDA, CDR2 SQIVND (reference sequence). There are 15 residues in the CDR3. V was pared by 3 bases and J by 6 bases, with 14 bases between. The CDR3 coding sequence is TGTGCCAGTAGTATTCGCGGCAGGGCAGCCGGGGAGCTGTTTTTT. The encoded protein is CASSIRGRAAGELFF.

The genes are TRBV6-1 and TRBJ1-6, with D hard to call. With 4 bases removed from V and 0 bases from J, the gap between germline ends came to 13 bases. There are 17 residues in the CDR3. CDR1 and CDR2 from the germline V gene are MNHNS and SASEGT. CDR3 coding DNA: TGTGCCAGCAGTGTCCGGGCCGTAAGCTCCTATAATTCACCCCTCCACTTT. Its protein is CASSVRAVSSYNSPLHF.

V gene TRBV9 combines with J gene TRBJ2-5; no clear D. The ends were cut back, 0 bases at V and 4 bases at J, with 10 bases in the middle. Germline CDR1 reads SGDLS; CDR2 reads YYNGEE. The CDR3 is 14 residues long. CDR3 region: CASSVGTVGETQYF. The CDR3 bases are TGTGCCAGCAGCGTAGGGACGGTCGGAGAGACCCAGTACTTC.

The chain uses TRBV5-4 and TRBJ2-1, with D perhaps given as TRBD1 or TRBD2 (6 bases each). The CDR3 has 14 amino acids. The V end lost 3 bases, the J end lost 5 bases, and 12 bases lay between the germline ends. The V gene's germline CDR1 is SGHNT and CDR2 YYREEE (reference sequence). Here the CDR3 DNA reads TGTGCCAGCAGCTGGCGGGACAAAAACAATGAGCAGTTCTTC. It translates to CASSWRDKNNEQFF.

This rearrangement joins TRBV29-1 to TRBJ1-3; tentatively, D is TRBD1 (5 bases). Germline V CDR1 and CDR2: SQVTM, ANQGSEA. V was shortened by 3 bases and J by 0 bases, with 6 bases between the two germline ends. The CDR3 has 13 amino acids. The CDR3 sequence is CSVDGASGNTIYF. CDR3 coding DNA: TGCAGCGTTGACGGGGCCTCTGGAAACACCATATATTTT.

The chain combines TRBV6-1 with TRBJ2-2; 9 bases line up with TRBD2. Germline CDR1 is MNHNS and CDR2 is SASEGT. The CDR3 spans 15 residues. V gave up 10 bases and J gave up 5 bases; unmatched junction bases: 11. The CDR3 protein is CATTSDAGGTGELFF. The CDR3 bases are TGTGCCACGACCTCCGACGCGGGGGGGACCGGGGAGCTGTTTTTT.

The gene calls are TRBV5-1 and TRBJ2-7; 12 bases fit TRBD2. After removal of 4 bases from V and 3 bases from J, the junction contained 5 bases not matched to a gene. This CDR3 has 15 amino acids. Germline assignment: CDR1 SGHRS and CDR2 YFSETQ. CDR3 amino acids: CASSVTSGGHYEQYF. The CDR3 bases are TGCGCCAGCAGCGTGACTAGCGGGGGACACTACGAGCAGTACTTC.

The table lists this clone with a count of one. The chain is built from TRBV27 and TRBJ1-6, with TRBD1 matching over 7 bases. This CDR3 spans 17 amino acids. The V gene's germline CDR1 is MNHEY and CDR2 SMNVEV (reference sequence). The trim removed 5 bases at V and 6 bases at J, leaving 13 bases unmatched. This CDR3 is CASSPTTTGLGNSPLHF. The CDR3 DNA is TGTGCCAGCAGTCCCACCACGACAGGGTTAGGTAATTCACCCCTCCACTTT.

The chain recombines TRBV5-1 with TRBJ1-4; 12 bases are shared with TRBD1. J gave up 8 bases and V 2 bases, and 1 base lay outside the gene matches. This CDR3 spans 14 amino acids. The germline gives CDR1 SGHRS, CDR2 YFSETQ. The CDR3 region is CASSLGTGGEKLFF. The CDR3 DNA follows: TGCGCCAGCAGCTTAGGGACAGGGGGCGAAAAACTGTTTTTT.

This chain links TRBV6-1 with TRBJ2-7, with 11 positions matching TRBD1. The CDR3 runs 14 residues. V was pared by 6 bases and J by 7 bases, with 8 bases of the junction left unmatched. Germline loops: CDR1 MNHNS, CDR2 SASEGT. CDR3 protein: CASRRKDRGLEQYF. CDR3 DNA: TGTGCCAGCAGGAGAAAGGACAGGGGGCTTGAGCAGTACTTC.

The CDR3 nucleotides are TGTGCCAGCAAAAGAGGGGGGGACACTGAAGCTTTCTTT. It encodes CASKRGGDTEAFF. The chain combines TRBV7-8 with TRBJ1-1; possible D gene TRBD1, 6 bases. The CDR3 is 13 residues long. V shed 7 bases and J shed 3 bases, with 12 bases lying between them. Looked up from germline, CDR1 is SGHVS and CDR2 is FQNEAQ. Variable domain in full (rest from reference TRBV7-8 and TRBJ1-1): GAGVSQSPRYKVAKRGQDVALRCDPISGHVSLFWYQQALGQGPEFLTYFQNEAQLDKSGLPSDRFFAERPEGSVSTLKIQRTQQEDSAVYLCASKRGGDTEAFFGQGTRLTVV.

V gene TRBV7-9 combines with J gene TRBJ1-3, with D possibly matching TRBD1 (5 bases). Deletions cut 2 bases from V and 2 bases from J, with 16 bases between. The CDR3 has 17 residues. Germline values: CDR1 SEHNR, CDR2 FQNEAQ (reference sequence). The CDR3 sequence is CASSLSRQGRTGNTIYF. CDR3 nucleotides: TGTGCCAGCAGCTTATCCCGGCAGGGTAGAACTGGAAACACCATATATTTT.

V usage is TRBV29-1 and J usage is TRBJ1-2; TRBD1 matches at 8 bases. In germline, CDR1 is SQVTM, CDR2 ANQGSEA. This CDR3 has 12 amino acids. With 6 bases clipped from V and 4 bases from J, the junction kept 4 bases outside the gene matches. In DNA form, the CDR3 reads TGCAGCGTAAACAGGGGGGCCTATGGCTACACCTTC. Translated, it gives CSVNRGAYGYTF. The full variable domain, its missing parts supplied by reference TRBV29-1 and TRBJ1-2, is SAVISQKPSRDICQRGTSLTIQCQVDSQVTMMFWYRQQPGQSLTLIATANQGSEATYESGFVIDKFPISRPNLTFSTLTVSNMSPEDSSIYLCSVNRGAYGYTFGSGTRLTVV.